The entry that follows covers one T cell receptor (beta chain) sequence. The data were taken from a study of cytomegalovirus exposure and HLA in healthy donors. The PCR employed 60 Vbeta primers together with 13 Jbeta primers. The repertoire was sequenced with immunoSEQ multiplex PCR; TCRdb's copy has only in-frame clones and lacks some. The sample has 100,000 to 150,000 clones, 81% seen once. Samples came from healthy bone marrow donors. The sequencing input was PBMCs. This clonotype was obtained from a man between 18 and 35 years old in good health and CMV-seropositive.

Here the CDR3 reads CASSPWTGGQHF. CDR3 in DNA: TGTGCCAGCAGTCCATGGACAGGGGGCCAGCATTTT. The J gene is TRBJ1-5, the V gene TRBV25-1, with 10 positions matching TRBD1. Germline V gene data show CDR1 as MGHDK and CDR2 as SYGVNS. The V and J ends lost 5 bases and 12 bases, in that order; junction bases with no gene match: 4. CDR3 size: 12 residues.